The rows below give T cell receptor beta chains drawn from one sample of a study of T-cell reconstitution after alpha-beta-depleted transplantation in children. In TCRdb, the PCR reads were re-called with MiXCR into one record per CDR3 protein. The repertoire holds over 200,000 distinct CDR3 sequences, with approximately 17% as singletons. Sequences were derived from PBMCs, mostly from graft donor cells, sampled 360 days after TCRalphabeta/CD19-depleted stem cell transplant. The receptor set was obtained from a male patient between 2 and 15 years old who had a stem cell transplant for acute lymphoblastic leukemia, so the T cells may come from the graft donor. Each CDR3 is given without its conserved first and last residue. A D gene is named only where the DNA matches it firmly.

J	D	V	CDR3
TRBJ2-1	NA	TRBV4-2	ASSQDWALAQF
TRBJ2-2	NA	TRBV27	ASSFGGVLTGELF
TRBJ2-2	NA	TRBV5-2	AMGPGRNTGELF
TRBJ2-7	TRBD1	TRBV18	ASSPGQGHSYEQY
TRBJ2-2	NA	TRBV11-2	ASSLRVDTGELF
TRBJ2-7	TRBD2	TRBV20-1	SIPPLAGDYEQY
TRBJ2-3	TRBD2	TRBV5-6	ASSTKRLAVPDTQY
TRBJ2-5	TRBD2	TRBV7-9	ASRPPGLADGTQY
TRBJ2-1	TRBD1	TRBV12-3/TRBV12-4	ASRDRDRWF
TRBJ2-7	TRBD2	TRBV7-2	ASSLAGGLSYEQY
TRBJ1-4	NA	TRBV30	AWWGFGEKLF
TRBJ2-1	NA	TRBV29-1	SATTSSYNEQF
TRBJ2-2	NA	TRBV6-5	ASSYSGGGAGELF
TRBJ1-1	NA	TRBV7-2	ASSLGAGGGTEAF
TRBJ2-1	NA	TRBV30	AWSVDYGLGFNEQF
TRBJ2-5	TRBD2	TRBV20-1	SAHRLAGTQETQY
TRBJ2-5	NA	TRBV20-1	SARDPQTQETQY
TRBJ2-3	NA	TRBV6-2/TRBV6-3	ASSFPGTTDTQY
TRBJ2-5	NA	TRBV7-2	ASSLAGRGQETQY
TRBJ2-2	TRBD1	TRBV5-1	ASSPRSFRDRGTGELF
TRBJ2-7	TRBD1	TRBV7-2	ASSFTGGSYEQY
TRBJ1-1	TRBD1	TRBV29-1	SADRGSPEAF